This T cell receptor beta chain emerged from a study of T cells in tuberculosis. Here immunoSEQ multiplex PCR was the method, and the copy in TCRdb shows in-frame clones only, minus some. The sample lists 44,000 or so clones; more than 90% were seen once. CDR3 size: 15 residues. Germline CDR1 is MNHNS and CDR2 is SASEGT. V gave up 0 bases and J gave up 8 bases, with 11 bases separating them. V is TRBV6-1 and J is TRBJ1-6, with D tentatively TRBD1 (6 bases). The clonotype was recovered from a donor aged 10-29 years with latent tuberculosis or without tuberculosis infection. Source material: PBMCs. The CDR3 DNA reads as TGTGCCAGCAGTGAAGCCCCAGGGGCCCATTCACCCCTCCACTTT. Amino acid sequence: CASSEAPGAHSPLHF.